This TCR beta chain was observed in a study of Graves' ophthalmopathy and Graves' hyperthyroidism. The diagnosis combined clinical symptoms, thyroxine, TRAb, thyroid ultrasound and orbital computed tomography scans. This clonotype was recorded at least ten times. Germline V CDR1 and CDR2: DFQATT, SNEGSKA (reference sequence). V gave up 5 bases and J gave up 5 bases; unmatched junction bases: 12. The CDR3 covers 15 residues. From RNA, the CDR3 regions of TCR beta chains were amplified and sequenced. First-round RT-PCR employed HTBI primers, with a second-round multiplex PCR after it. Using its own MiXCR run on the multiplex PCR reads, TCRdb lists one record per CDR3 protein. The sample lists about 370,000 distinct CDR3 sequences; roughly a sixth were seen once.

The rearrangement uses TRBV20-1 and TRBJ2-5; TRBD2 matches 9 bases. The sequenced material came from peripheral blood. The receptor was derived from an adult woman with stable Graves' hyperthyroidism. The CDR3 spells CSASLPTREGETQYF. The CDR3 nucleotides read TGCAGTGCTTCACTCCCTACGCGGGAGGGGGAGACCCAGTACTTC.